These 7 T cell receptor beta chains came from one sample sequenced in a study of PD-L1 blockade in urothelial cancer. Libraries were prepared by immunoSEQ multiplex PCR; TCRdb keeps only in-frame clonotypes and omits some of them. The sample includes some 48,000 clones, 65% to 85% seen only once; the top ten take around 9.1%. Specified time point: peripheral blood 6 weeks after treatment start. Specimen: PBMCs, collected around atezolizumab (anti-PD-L1) treatment. These receptor sequences come from a man between 65 and 85 years old with urothelial cancer.

This chain connects TRBV7-2 to TRBJ2-4, with D possibly being TRBD1 (5 bases). The length of the CDR3 is 15 residues. Germline-derived CDR1 and CDR2 are SGHTA and FQGNSA. The ends were cut back, 5 bases at V and 7 bases at J, with 18 bases in the middle. The CDR3 nucleotides read TGTGCCAGCAGCATACAGGTGGGGTGGTCTAACATTCAGTACTTC. This encodes CASSIQVGWSNIQYF. Full variable domain (outside the CDR3, taken from reference TRBV7-2 and TRBJ2-4): GAGVSQSPSNKVTEKGKDVELRCDPISGHTALYWYRQSLGQGLEFLIYFQGNSAPDKSGLPSDRFSAERTGGSVSTLTIQRTQQEDSAVYLCASSIQVGWSNIQYFGAGTRLSVL.

The V call is TRBV4-1, the J call TRBJ2-7, with 10 nucleotides matching TRBD2. The CDR3 runs to 16 residues. CDR1 is MGHRA, CDR2 YSYEKL, per germline. Trimming took 3 bases from V and 5 from J; bases not matched to a gene: 10. The CDR3 loop is CASSHILAGFTHEQYF. CDR3 nucleotide sequence: TGCGCCAGCAGCCACATACTAGCGGGATTCACCCACGAGCAGTACTTC.

The chain carries TRBV10-3 and TRBJ2-3, with 13 bases lining up with TRBD2. V dropped 6 bases and J dropped 2; count of bases not matched to a gene: 11. The germline V gene encodes CDR1 ENHRY and CDR2 SYGVKD. The CDR3 has 18 amino acids. CDR3: CAIRRERGLAGNTDTQYF. CDR3 in DNA: TGTGCCATCAGGAGGGAGAGGGGACTAGCGGGGAACACAGATACGCAGTATTTT.

This chain uses TRBV2 with TRBJ2-2, with TRBD1 as a possible D gene (6 bases). CDR3 length: 19 residues. Trimming removed 4 bases from V and 2 bases from J, with 23 bases in between. Germline loops: CDR1 SNHLY, CDR2 FYNNEI. CDR3 sequence: CASSGPGTTTPINTGELFF. The CDR3 coding sequence is TGTGCCAGCAGTGGCCCCGGGACAACGACGCCAATAAACACCGGGGAGCTGTTTTTT.

V usage is TRBV18 and J usage is TRBJ2-7; TRBD1 agrees at 7 bases. Germline V gene lookup returns CDR1 KGHSH and CDR2 LQKENI. J lost 5 bases, V lost 4 bases, and 8 bases had no gene match. This CDR3 spans 14 amino acids. The CDR3 coding sequence is TGTGCCAGCTCACGAGGGCAGGGGGTTGACGAGCAGTACTTC. This translates into CASSRGQGVDEQYF.

In its sample, this clone was seen a few times. This rearrangement joins TRBV5-1 to TRBJ1-4; D remains ambiguous. The CDR3 has 15 residues. V lost 3 bases to trimming and J lost 8 bases, with 17 bases between them. The germline gives CDR1 SGHRS, CDR2 YFSETQ. In DNA, the CDR3 is TGCGCCAGCAGCTCCACCGGGTTAAGAGGAGAAAAACTGTTTTTT. This codes for CASSSTGLRGEKLFF.

This clone is a singleton in its sample. The J gene is TRBJ1-1, the V gene TRBV7-3, with D possibly TRBD1 on 6 matching bases. This CDR3 spans 13 amino acids. Germline V gives CDR1 SGHTA, CDR2 FQGTGA. Trimming pared 4 bases from V and 4 bases from J, leaving 10 bases between. CDR3: CASSWGHSTEAFF. The CDR3 coding sequence is TGTGCCAGCAGCTGGGGACACTCCACTGAAGCTTTCTTT.